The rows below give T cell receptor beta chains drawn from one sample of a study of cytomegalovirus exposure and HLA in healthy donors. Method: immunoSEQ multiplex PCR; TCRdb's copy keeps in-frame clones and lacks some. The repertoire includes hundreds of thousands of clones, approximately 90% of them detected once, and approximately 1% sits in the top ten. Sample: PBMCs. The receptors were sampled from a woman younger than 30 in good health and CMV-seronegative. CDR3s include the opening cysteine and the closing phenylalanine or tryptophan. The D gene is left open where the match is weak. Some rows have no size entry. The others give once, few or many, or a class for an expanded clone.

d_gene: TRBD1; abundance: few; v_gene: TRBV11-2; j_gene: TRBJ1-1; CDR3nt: TGTGCCAGCAGCTTGGGACAGATGAACACTGAAGCTTTCTTT; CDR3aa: CASSLGQMNTEAFF
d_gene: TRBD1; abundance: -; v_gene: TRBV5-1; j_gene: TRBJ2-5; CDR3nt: TGCGCCAGCAGCTTACCGGACAGGGTAGAGACCCAGTACTTC; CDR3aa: CASSLPDRVETQYF
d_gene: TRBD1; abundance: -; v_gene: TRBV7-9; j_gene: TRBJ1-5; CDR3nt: TGTGCCAGCAGCCCCCGGACAGGGAATCAGCCCCAGCATTTT; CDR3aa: CASSPRTGNQPQHF
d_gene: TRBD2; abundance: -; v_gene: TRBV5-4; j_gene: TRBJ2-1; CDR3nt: TGTGCCAGCAGCCTGGGGGTCCCTCTCCTGGGAGGGGTGGAGTTCTTC; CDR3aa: CASSLGVPLLGGVEFF
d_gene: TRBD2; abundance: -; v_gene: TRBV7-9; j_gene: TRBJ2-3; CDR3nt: TGTGCCAGCCTATTAAGCGGGGCGAATGCAGATACGCAGTATTTT; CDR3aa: CASLLSGANADTQYF
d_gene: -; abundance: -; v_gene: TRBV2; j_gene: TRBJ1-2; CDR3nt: TGTGCCAGCTGCCTAAGGGGCGGCTATGGCTACACCTTC; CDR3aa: CASCLRGGYGYTF
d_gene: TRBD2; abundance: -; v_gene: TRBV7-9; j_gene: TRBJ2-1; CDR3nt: TGTGCCAGCAGCTTAGCAAGCGGGAGGATCTTTAAGCAGTTCTTC; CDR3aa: CASSLASGRIFKQFF
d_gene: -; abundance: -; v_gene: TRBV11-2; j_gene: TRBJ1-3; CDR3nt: TGTGCCAGCGTCGAACGAGCGGGCACCATATATTTT; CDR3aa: CASVERAGTIYF
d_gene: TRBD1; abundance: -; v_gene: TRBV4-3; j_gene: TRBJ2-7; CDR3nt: TGCGCCAGCAGCCAAGATCGGACAGGGGCTGGGTACGAGCAGTACTTC; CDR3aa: CASSQDRTGAGYEQYF
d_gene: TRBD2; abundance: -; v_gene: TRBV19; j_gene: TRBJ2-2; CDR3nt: TGTGCCAGTACCCAGACTAGCAGCTACACCGGGGAGCTGTTTTTT; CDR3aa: CASTQTSSYTGELFF
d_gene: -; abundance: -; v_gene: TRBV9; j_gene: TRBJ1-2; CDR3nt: TGTGCCAGCAGCGTATCCATACAGAACTATGGCTACACCTTC; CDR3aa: CASSVSIQNYGYTF
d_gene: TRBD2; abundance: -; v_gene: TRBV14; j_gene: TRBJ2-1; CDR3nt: TGTGCCAGCAGCCCCTTTATGGCGGGAGGCAATGAGCAGTTCTTC; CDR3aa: CASSPFMAGGNEQFF
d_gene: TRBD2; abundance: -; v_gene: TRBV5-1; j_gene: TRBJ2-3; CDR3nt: TGCGCCAGCACCCGGGGACTAGCGGGGGGCCCGAGCACAGATACGCAGTATTTT; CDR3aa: CASTRGLAGGPSTDTQYF
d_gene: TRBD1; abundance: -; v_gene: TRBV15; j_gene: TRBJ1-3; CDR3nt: TGTGCCACCAGCAGAGATTTGGGACAGGCCCTACTACCTGGAAACACCATATATTTT; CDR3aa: CATSRDLGQALLPGNTIYF
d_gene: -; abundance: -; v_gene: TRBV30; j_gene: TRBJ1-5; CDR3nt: TGTGCCTGGACCAAGGAGAGTGGTCAGCCCCAGCATTTT; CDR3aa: CAWTKESGQPQHF
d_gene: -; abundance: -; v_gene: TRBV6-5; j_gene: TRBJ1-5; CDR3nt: TGTGCCAGCAGTTACGACGGGGTGAATCAGCCCCAGCATTTT; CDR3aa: CASSYDGVNQPQHF
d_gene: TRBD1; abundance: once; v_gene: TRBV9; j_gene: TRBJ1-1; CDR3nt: TGTGCCAGCAGCACAGGGACAGCTGGGAACACTGAAGCTTTCTTT; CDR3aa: CASSTGTAGNTEAFF
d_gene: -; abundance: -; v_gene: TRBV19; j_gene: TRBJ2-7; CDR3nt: TGTGCCAGTAGTATCGGGGGGCGCGAGCAGTACTTC; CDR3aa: CASSIGGREQYF
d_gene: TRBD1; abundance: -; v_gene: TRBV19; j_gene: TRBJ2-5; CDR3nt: TGTGCCAGTAGCACCCGGACAGGCCGACGCGGGGAGACCCAGTACTTC; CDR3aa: CASSTRTGRRGETQYF
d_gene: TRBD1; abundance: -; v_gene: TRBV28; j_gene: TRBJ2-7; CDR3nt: TGTGCCAGCAGCCGTGACAGGGTTGTGCTCTACGAGCAGTACTTC; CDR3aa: CASSRDRVVLYEQYF
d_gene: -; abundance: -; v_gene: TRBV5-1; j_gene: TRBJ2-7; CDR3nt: TGCGCCAGCAGCCCGCCCGGCAGGGCCTTCTACGAGCAGTACTTC; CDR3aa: CASSPPGRAFYEQYF
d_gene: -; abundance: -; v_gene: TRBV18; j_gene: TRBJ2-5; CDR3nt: TGTGCCAGCTCATCCGGGGGGACCCAGTACTTC; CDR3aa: CASSSGGTQYF
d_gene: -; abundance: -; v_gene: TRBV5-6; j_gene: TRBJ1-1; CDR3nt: TGTGCCAGCAGCTTGGCCGGAGGGGCTTTCTTT; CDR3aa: CASSLAGGAFF
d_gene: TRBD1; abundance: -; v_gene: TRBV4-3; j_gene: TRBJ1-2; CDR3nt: TGCGCCAGCAGCCGAGGAGACAGGGCGACTTATGTCTACACCTTC; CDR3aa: CASSRGDRATYVYTF
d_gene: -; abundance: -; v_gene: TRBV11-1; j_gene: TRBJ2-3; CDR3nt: TGTGCCAGCAGCTTTAGCATCACAGATACGCAGTATTTT; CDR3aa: CASSFSITDTQYF
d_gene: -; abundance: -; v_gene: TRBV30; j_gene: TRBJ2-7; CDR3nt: TGTGCCTGGAGTTCTCGGTACGAGCAGTACTTC; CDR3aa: CAWSSRYEQYF
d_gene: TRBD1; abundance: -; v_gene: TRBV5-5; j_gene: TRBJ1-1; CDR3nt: TGTGCCAGCACCAAGACAGGGATGAACACTGAAGCTTTCTTT; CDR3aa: CASTKTGMNTEAFF
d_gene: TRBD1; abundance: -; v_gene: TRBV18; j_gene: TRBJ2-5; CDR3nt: TGTGCCAGCTCACCAAGGACAGGGGTACGGGAGACCCAGTACTTC; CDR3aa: CASSPRTGVRETQYF
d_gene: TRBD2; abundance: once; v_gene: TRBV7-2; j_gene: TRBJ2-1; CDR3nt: TGTGCCAGCAGCTTAGCGGGGACTAGCGGGGGGGCCTACAATGAGCAGTTCTTC; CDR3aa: CASSLAGTSGGAYNEQFF
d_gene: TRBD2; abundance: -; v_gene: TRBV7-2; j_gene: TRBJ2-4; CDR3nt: TGTGCCAGCAGCTTGATGGGGAGGGCAGCCAAAAACATTCAGTACTTC; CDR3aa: CASSLMGRAAKNIQYF
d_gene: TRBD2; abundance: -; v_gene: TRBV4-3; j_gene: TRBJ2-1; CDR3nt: TGCGCCAGCAGCCAAGATCGGAGCGGGATAGTCTACAATGAGCAGTTCTTC; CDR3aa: CASSQDRSGIVYNEQFF
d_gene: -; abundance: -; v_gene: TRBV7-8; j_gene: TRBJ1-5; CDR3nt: TGTGCCAGCAGCCCTGGTGGAGTCAGGGCGGGCAATCAGCCCCAGCATTTT; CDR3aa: CASSPGGVRAGNQPQHF
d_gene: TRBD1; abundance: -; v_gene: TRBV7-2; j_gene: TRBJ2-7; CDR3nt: TGTGCCAGCAGCTTAGCCCCCGGACAGGCTACGAAGCAGTACTTC; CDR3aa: CASSLAPGQATKQYF
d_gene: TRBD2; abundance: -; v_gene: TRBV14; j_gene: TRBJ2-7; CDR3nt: TGTGCCAGCAGCCAGGGAGTGCTAGCGGGAGGGAACTACGAGCAGTACTTC; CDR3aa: CASSQGVLAGGNYEQYF
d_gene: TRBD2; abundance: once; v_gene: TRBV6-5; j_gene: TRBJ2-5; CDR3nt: TGTGCCAGCAGCCTAAGCGGGAGGGGGGGAGAGACCCAGTACTTC; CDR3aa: CASSLSGRGGETQYF
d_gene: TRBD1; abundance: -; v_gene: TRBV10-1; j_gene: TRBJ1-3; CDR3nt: TGCGCCAGCAGTGAGTCGACAGGGGCCGGAAACACCATATATTTT; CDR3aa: CASSESTGAGNTIYF
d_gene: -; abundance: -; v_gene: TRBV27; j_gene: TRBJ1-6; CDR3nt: TGTGCCAGCGGACTCAAACCGGGACTGAGCTCCTATAATTCACCCCTCCACTTT; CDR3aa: CASGLKPGLSSYNSPLHF
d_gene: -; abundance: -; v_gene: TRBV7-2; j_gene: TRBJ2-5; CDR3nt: TGTGCCAGCAGCTTAGTGGAGCGGACCCAGTACTTC; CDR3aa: CASSLVERTQYF
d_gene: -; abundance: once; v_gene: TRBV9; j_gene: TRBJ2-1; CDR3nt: TGTGCCAGCAGCGTAGGTTGGAGTGAGCAGTTCTTC; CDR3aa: CASSVGWSEQFF
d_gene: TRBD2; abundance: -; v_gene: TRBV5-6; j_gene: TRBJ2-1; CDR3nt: TGTGCCAGCAGCTTGGGTAGCGGGAGGGCTGATGAGCAGTTCTTC; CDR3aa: CASSLGSGRADEQFF
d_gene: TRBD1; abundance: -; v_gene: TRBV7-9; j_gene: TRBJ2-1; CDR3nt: TGTGCCAGCAGTCGGACAGGTTGGAATGAGCAGTTCTTC; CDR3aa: CASSRTGWNEQFF
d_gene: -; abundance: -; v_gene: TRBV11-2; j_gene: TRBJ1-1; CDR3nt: TGTGCCAGCAGCTTCCGGAGCGGTATCGCTGGTCGGGACACTGAAGCTTTCTTT; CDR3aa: CASSFRSGIAGRDTEAFF
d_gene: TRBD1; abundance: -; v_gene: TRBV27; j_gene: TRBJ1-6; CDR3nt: TGTGCCAGCAGTCCCCCGGGGACAGGGTCTAATTCACCCCTCCACTTT; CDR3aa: CASSPPGTGSNSPLHF
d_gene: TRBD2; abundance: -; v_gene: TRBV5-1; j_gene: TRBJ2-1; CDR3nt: TGCGCCAGCAGCTTGGTAGGACTAGCGAACATCTACAATGAGCAGTTCTTC; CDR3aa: CASSLVGLANIYNEQFF
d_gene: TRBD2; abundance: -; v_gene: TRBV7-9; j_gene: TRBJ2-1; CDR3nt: TGTGCCAGCAGCTTAGTTTCGCTAGCGGGAGTTGAGCAGTTCTTC; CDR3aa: CASSLVSLAGVEQFF
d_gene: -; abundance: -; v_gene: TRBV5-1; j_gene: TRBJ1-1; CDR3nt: TGCGCCAGCAGCTTGGATGGCAGGAAGAACACTGAAGCTTTCTTT; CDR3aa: CASSLDGRKNTEAFF
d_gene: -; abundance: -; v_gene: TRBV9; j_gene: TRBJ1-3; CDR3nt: TGTGCCAGCAGCATAGGGGCCACCGAAGGAAACACCATATATTTT; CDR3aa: CASSIGATEGNTIYF
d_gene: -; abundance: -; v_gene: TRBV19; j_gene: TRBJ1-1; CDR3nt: TGTGCCAGTAGTATAGACCAGAACACTGAAGCTTTCTTT; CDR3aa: CASSIDQNTEAFF
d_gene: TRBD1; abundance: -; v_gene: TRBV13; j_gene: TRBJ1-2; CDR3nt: TGTGCCAGCAGCTTAGAGGACAGGGGCCATGGCTACACCTTC; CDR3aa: CASSLEDRGHGYTF
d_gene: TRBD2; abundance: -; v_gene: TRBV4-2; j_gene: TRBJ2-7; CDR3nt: TGTGCCAGCAGCCAAGATCAGACTAGCGGGCCCTACGAGCAGTACTTC; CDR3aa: CASSQDQTSGPYEQYF
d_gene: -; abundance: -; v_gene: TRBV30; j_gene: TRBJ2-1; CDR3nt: TGTGCCTGGACCCGGGACATAAGCTCCTACAATGAGCAGTTCTTC; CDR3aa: CAWTRDISSYNEQFF
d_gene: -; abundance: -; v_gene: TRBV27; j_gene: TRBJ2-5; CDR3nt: TGTGCCAGCAGTTTGTCCTCCAGGGGCAGAGAGACCCAGTACTTC; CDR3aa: CASSLSSRGRETQYF
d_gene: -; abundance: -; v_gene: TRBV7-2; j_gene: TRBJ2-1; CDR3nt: TGTGCCAGCAGCTTAGATCCACTAACCTCCTACAATGAGCAGTTCTTC; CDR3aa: CASSLDPLTSYNEQFF
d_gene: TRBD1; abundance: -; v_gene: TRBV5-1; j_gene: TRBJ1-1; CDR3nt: TGTGCCAGCAGCGATGACAGGGTCATGAACACTGAAGCTTTCTTT; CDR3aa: CASSDDRVMNTEAFF
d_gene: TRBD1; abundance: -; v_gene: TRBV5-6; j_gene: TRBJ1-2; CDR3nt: TGTGCCAGCAGCATAAACAGGGGCGGCTACACCTTC; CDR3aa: CASSINRGGYTF
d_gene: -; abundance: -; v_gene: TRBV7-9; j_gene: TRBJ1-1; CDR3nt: TGTGCCAGCAGCCCTATTAAGGTCGTGGCGGCTGAAGCTTTCTTT; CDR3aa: CASSPIKVVAAEAFF
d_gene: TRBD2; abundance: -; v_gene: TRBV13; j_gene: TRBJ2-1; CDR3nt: TGTGCCAGCAGCTTAGGCGATGGGGGGGCCTACAATGAGCAGTTCTTC; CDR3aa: CASSLGDGGAYNEQFF